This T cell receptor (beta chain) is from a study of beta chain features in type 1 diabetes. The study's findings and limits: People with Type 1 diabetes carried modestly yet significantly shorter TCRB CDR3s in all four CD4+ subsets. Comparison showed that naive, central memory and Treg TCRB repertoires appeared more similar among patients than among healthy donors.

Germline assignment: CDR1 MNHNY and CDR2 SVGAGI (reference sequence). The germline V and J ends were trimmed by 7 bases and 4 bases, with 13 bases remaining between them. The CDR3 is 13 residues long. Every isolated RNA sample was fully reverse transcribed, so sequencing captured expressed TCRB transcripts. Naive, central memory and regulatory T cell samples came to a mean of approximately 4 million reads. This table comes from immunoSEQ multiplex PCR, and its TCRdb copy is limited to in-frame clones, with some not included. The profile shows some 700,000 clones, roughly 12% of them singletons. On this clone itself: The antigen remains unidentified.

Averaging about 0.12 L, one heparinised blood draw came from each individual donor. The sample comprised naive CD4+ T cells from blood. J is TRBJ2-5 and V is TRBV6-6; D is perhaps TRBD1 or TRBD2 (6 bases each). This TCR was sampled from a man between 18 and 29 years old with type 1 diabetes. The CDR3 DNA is TGTGCCAGCATTCGTGGGGGGCTAGAGACCCAGTACTTC. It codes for CASIRGGLETQYF.